The 21 T cell receptor beta chains below all came from one sample that was sequenced in a study of Tregs in tolerant kidney transplant recipients. Sequencing used immunoSEQ multiplex PCR; TCRdb keeps in-frame clones, though not all of them. The sample holds some 110,000 clones; roughly 92% are singletons and the top ten take over 0.5%. What was sequenced was CD4+ T cells from blood. The receptors here all came from a human donor in good health.

This CDR3 reads CASSLGTEYTEAFF. CDR3 bases: TGTGCCAGCAGTTTAGGGACAGAGTACACTGAAGCTTTCTTT. This chain links TRBV28 with TRBJ1-1, with 7 bases identical to TRBD1. This CDR3 has 14 amino acids. With 2 bases clipped from V and 3 bases from J, the junction kept 3 bases outside the gene matches. Looked up from germline, CDR1 is MDHEN and CDR2 is SYDVKM.

The chain recombines TRBV9 with TRBJ2-3, with 8 bases that match TRBD2. Germline values: CDR1 SGDLS, CDR2 YYNGEE. The J segment lost 2 bases and the V segment lost 4 bases, leaving 9 bases of the junction unmatched. The CDR3 is 16 residues long. The chain's CDR3 is CASSSQAGEPTDTQYF. The CDR3 coding sequence is TGTGCCAGCAGCTCCCAAGCGGGAGAACCCACAGATACGCAGTATTTT.

This clone showed up just once. The chain has TRBV5-6 and TRBJ2-3; D perhaps matches TRBD2 (5 bases). This CDR3 has 15 amino acids. The germline V gene has CDR1 SGHDT and CDR2 YYEEEE. V was cut by 0 bases and J by 1 base, with 9 bases left in between. The chain's CDR3 is CASSLGLAGTDTQYF. CDR3 nucleotides: TGTGCCAGCAGCTTGGGGCTAGCTGGCACAGATACGCAGTATTTT.

In nucleotides, the CDR3 is TGTGCCAGCAGCTTAGATCGAACGGCGCAGTATTTT. It is translated as CASSLDRTAQYF. The rearrangement uses TRBV7-2 and TRBJ2-3; D remains ambiguous. This CDR3 is built from 12 residues. V was shortened by 1 base and J by 10 bases, with 9 bases between the two germline ends. CDR1 is SGHTA and CDR2 is FQGNSA in the germline V gene.

The chain is built from TRBV6-5 and TRBJ1-2; a possible D gene is TRBD1 (6 bases). The germline V and J ends were trimmed by 2 bases and 5 bases, with 6 bases remaining between them. This CDR3 region has 12 residues. Per germline, CDR1 MNHEY and CDR2 SVGAGI. CDR3 protein: CASSYRGYGYTF. CDR3 DNA sequence: TGTGCCAGCAGTTACAGGGGGTATGGCTACACCTTC.

This chain connects TRBV5-6 to TRBJ2-3; 12 bases line up with TRBD2. The germline V gene encodes CDR1 SGHDT and CDR2 YYEEEE. The CDR3 has 19 amino acids. With 3 bases clipped from V and 2 bases from J, the junction kept 13 bases outside the gene matches. CDR3 bases: TGTGCCAGCAGCTCTCCGACTAGCGGGGGTGTGGGTGTCACAGATACGCAGTATTTT. Its translation is CASSSPTSGGVGVTDTQYF. Full variable domain (missing parts from reference TRBV5-6 and TRBJ2-3): DAGVTQSPTHLIKTRGQQVTLRCSPKSGHDTVSWYQQALGQGPQFIFQYYEEEERQRGNFPDRFSGHQFPNYSSELNVNALLLGDSALYLCASSSPTSGGVGVTDTQYFGPGTRLTVL.

The chain has TRBV11-2 and TRBJ2-7; 7 bases map to TRBD1. V was clipped by 4 bases and J by 3 bases; unmatched bases: 12. Germline lookup yields CDR1 SGHAT and CDR2 FQNNGV. The CDR3 is made up of 16 amino acids. This CDR3 is CASSSLRDRSHYEQYF. The DNA for the CDR3 is TGTGCCAGCAGCTCTCTCCGGGACAGATCGCACTACGAGCAGTACTTC.

The chain recombines TRBV18 with TRBJ1-2; D is possibly TRBD1 (6 bases). V was cut by 4 bases and J by 8 bases, with 23 bases left in between. This CDR3 contains 16 residues. Looked up from germline, CDR1 is KGHSH and CDR2 is LQKENI. The CDR3 protein is CASSLLPGGQFRGYTF. In DNA, the CDR3 is TGTGCCAGCTCACTCCTCCCTGGGGGGCAGTTCCGGGGCTACACCTTC.

The rearrangement uses TRBV10-1 and TRBJ1-5; tentative D call: TRBD1 (5 bases). Germline CDR1 is WNHNN and CDR2 is SYGVQD (reference sequence). There are 14 residues in the CDR3. V was cut by 4 bases and J by 3 bases, with 10 bases left in between. DNA for the CDR3: TGCGCCAGCAGTGGGACGGGGCACAATCAGCCCCAGCATTTT. This translates into CASSGTGHNQPQHF.

This rearrangement joins TRBV2 to TRBJ2-7; 7 bases are a match to TRBD2. The V gene end was trimmed by 7 bases and the J gene end by 1 base; junction bases not matched to a gene: 7. CDR1 SNHLY and CDR2 FYNNEI come from the germline V gene. The CDR3 is 14 residues long. The CDR3 reads CASMPSGGSYEQYF. Here the CDR3 DNA reads TGTGCCAGCATGCCCTCGGGGGGATCCTACGAGCAGTACTTC.

The chain uses TRBV18 and TRBJ2-1, with 9 bases that match TRBD1. The germline CDR1 and CDR2 sequences are KGHSH and LQKENI. The CDR3 is made up of 14 amino acids. The junction had 5 bases not matched to a gene; V was cut back by 5 bases and J by 6 bases. DNA for the CDR3: TGTGCCAGCTCATCCGGGACAGGGCTCAATGAGCAGTTCTTC. Translating it yields CASSSGTGLNEQFF.

The V gene is TRBV5-1, the J gene TRBJ2-1; D might be TRBD1 (5 bases). Germline V gene data show CDR1 as SGHRS and CDR2 as YFSETQ. The CDR3 runs 15 residues. V lost 0 bases and J lost 9, with 16 bases in between. The CDR3 here is CASSLVGAVPGEQFF. Here the CDR3 DNA reads TGCGCCAGCAGCTTGGTAGGGGCAGTCCCGGGTGAGCAGTTCTTC.

The rearrangement uses TRBV29-1 and TRBJ1-1; D perhaps matches TRBD1 (5 bases). The CDR3 length is 11 residues. Per the germline V gene, CDR1 is SQVTM and CDR2 is ANQGSEA. V was shortened by 7 bases and J by 3 bases, with 9 bases between the two germline ends. CDR3 amino acids: CSGGMDTEAFF. The CDR3 DNA reads as TGCAGCGGGGGGATGGACACTGAAGCTTTCTTT.

This clone has only one observation. The rearrangement uses TRBV5-4 and TRBJ2-6; no firm D call. Germline CDR1 reads SGHNT; CDR2 reads YYREEE (reference sequence). This CDR3 spans 14 amino acids. The ends were cut back, 2 bases at V and 4 bases at J, with 7 bases in the middle. CDR3 DNA: TGTGCCAGCAGCTTCCCCGTAGGGGCCAACGTCCTGACTTTC. Translating gives CASSFPVGANVLTF. The full variable domain, rest sourced from reference TRBV5-4 and TRBJ2-6, is ETGVTQSPTHLIKTRGQQVTLRCSSQSGHNTVSWYQQALGQGPQFIFQYYREEENGRGNFPPRFSGLQFPNYSSELNVNALELDDSALYLCASSFPVGANVLTFGAGSRLTVL.

The rearrangement joins TRBV6-1 to TRBJ1-6, with D possibly being TRBD1 (6 bases). The CDR3 runs 15 residues. Trimming took 5 bases from V and 9 from J, leaving 17 bases between them. Germline CDR1 is MNHNS and CDR2 is SASEGT. The CDR3 is CASSSGGGPGSPLHF. The CDR3 bases are TGTGCCAGCAGTAGTGGAGGGGGACCGGGTTCACCCCTCCACTTT.

This clone was seen once. The V gene is TRBV12-5, the J gene TRBJ1-1; possibly TRBD1 for D (6 bases). Germline V gene data show CDR1 as LGHNT and CDR2 as FRNRAP. This CDR3 is 17 amino acids long. V shed 0 bases and J shed 4 bases, with 18 bases lying between them. The CDR3 loop reads CASGLVRNGQLFTEAFF. In DNA form, the CDR3 reads TGTGCTAGTGGTTTGGTACGGAACGGACAGCTGTTCACTGAAGCTTTCTTT.

This clone has only one observation. V is TRBV5-8 and J is TRBJ2-3; D unclear. CDR1 SGHTS and CDR2 YDEGEE come from the germline V gene. CDR3 length: 12 residues. Trimming left V 5 bases short and J 2 bases short, with 6 bases between. In DNA form, the CDR3 reads TGTGCCAGCAGGCCAACCACAGATACGCAGTATTTT. Its translation is CASRPTTDTQYF.

The count of this clone is one. J is TRBJ2-7 and V is TRBV15, with D possibly being TRBD2 (5 bases). The CDR3 contains 14 residues. V was trimmed by 5 bases and J by 3 bases, leaving 14 bases between them. Germline V CDR1 and CDR2: LNHNV, YYDKDF (reference sequence). CDR3 sequence (DNA): TGTGCCACCAGCGCTGGAACCGGGGACTACGAGCAGTACTTC. This translates into CATSAGTGDYEQYF. Variable domain in full (rest from reference TRBV15 and TRBJ2-7): DAMVIQNPRYQVTQFGKPVTLSCSQTLNHNVMYWYQQKSSQAPKLLFHYYDKDFNNEADTPDNFQSRRPNTSFCFLDIRSPGLGDTAMYLCATSAGTGDYEQYFGPGTRLTVT.

The chain couples TRBV9 to TRBJ1-2; D unclear. CDR1 and CDR2 from the germline V gene are SGDLS and YYNGEE. Trimming removed 0 bases from V and 0 bases from J, with 9 bases in between. The CDR3 length is 15 residues. The CDR3 DNA reads as TGTGCCAGCAGCGTAGTGCGAGAAGCTAACTATGGCTACACCTTC. Amino acids: CASSVVREANYGYTF.

This chain links TRBV10-2 with TRBJ2-4, with D possibly TRBD2 on 5 matching bases. Germline lookup yields CDR1 WSHSY and CDR2 SAAADI. V was trimmed by 7 bases and J by 4 bases, leaving 17 bases between them. The CDR3 has 15 amino acids. CDR3 DNA sequence: TGCGCCAGCACACGCGGGCGGACGACAAAAAACATTCAGTACTTC. It is translated as CASTRGRTTKNIQYF.

V gene TRBV10-2 combines with J gene TRBJ1-4; a possible D gene is TRBD1 (5 bases). Germline loops: CDR1 WSHSY, CDR2 SAAADI. The length of the CDR3 is 15 residues. The V end lost 3 bases, the J end lost 3 bases, and 11 bases lay between the germline ends. The CDR3 coding sequence is TGCGCCAGCAGTGACCCGGGACGGTCTAATGAAAAACTGTTTTTT. It is translated as CASSDPGRSNEKLFF.